What follows is one TCR beta chain and its context. Its target is unknown. This entry comes from a study of shared clonotypes between healthy human individuals. Study-wide points: Having only a few donors restricted how much genetic and exposure-history diversity was captured.

The repertoire was sequenced with immunoSEQ multiplex PCR; TCRdb's copy has only in-frame clones and lacks some. The profile shows approximately 2.5 million clones, 90% to 95% of them singletons. The CDR3 runs to 14 residues. Trimming cost V 5 bases and J 6 bases, with 16 bases left between them. CDR1 is MNHEY and CDR2 is SMNVEV in the germline V gene (reference sequence). This TCR was recovered from a man between 18 and 35 years old in good health. Some clones in this sample may be carry-over from other donors' samples. Sequencing used naive CD4+ T cells from PBMCs. The subset: CD45RA+ positively selected. The chain joins TRBV27 to TRBJ2-5; D is uncertain. In DNA form, the CDR3 reads TGTGCCAGCAGTCCACGGATTGAAGCGCAGACCCAGTACTTC. Amino acids: CASSPRIEAQTQYF.